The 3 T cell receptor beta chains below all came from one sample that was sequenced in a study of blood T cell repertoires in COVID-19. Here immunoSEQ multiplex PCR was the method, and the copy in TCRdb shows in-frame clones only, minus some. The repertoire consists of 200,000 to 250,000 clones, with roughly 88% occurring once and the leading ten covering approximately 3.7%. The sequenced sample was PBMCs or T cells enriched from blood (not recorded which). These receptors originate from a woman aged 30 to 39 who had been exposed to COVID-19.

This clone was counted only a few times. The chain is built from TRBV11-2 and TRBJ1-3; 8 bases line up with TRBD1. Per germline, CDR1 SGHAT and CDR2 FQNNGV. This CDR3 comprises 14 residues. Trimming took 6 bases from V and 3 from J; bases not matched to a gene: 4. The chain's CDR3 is CASSKDRVGNTIYF. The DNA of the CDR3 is TGTGCCAGCAGTAAGGACAGGGTTGGAAACACCATATATTTT.

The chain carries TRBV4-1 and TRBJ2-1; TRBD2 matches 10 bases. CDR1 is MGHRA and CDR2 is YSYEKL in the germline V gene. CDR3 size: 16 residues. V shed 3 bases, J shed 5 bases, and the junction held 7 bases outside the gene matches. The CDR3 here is CASSQPLAGEDNEQFF. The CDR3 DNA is TGCGCCAGCAGCCAGCCGCTAGCGGGAGAGGACAATGAGCAGTTCTTC.

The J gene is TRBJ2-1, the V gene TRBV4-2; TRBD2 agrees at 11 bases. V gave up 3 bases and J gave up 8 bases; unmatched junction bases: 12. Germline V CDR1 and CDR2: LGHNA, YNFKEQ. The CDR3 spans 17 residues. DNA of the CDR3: TGTGCCAGCAGCCATATCTTAGCGGGAGGGCCATGGCATGAGCAGTTCTTC. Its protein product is CASSHILAGGPWHEQFF.